This TCR beta chain appears in the sequencing data of a study of blood T cell repertoires in COVID-19. The data were produced by immunoSEQ multiplex PCR, yet TCRdb's version contains in-frame clones alone and is incomplete. The sample holds some 200,000 clones, 80% to 85% seen once. Trimming removed 9 bases from V and 3 bases from J; junction bases left unmatched: 4. Germline lookup yields CDR1 LNHDA and CDR2 SQIVND (reference sequence). This CDR3 has 13 amino acids. The gene calls are TRBV19 and TRBJ2-5, with 10 bases lining up with TRBD1. Sequencing used PBMCs or T cells enriched from blood (not recorded which). The sequence was collected from a woman between 50 and 59 years old with acute COVID-19. CDR3 region: CASRDRGKETQYF. In DNA, the CDR3 is TGTGCCAGCCGGGACAGGGGAAAAGAGACCCAGTACTTC.